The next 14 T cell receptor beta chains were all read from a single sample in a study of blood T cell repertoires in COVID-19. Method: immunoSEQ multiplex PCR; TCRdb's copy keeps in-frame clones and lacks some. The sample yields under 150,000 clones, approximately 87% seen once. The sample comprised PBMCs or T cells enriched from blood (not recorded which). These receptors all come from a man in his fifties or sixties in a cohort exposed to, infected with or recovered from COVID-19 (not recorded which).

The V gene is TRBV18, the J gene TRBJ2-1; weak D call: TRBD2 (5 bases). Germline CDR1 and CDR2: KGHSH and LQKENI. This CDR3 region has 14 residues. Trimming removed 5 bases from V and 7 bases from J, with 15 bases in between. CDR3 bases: TGTGCCAGCTCATTAGCGTCAAACGGGAATGAGCAGTTCTTC. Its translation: CASSLASNGNEQFF.

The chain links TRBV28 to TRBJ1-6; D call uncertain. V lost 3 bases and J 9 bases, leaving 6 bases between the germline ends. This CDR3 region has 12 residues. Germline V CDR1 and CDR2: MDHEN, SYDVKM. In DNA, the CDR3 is TGTGCCAGCAGTTTTTCGGTTTCACCCCTCCACTTT. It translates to CASSFSVSPLHF.

DNA for the CDR3: TGTGCCAGCAGCCTCCAGGGGACAGGGGTTCAGCCCCAGCATTTT. It encodes CASSLQGTGVQPQHF. The rearrangement uses TRBV7-8 and TRBJ1-5; TRBD1 matches 10 bases. With V trimmed by 5 bases and J by 6 bases, 7 bases remained unmatched. The CDR3 runs 15 residues. Looked up from germline, CDR1 is SGHVS and CDR2 is FQNEAQ.

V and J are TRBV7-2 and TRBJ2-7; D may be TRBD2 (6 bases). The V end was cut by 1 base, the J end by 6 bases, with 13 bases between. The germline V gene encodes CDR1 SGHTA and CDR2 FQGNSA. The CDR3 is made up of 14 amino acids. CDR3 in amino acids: CASSLGGASAEQYF. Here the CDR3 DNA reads TGTGCCAGCAGCTTAGGTGGGGCTAGCGCCGAGCAGTACTTC.

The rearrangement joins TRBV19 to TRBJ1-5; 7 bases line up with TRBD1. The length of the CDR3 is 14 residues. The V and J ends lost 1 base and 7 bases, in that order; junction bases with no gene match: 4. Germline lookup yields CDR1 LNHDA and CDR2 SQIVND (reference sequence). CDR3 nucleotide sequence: TGTGCCAGTAGTATAGGACAGGGTTTACAGCCCCAGCATTTT. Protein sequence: CASSIGQGLQPQHF.

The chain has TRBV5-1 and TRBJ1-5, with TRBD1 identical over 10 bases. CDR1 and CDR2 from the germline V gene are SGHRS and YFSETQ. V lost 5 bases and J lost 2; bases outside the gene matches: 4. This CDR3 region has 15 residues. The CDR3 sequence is CASSSTGGRNQPQHF. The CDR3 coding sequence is TGCGCCAGCAGTTCGACAGGGGGCCGCAATCAGCCCCAGCATTTT. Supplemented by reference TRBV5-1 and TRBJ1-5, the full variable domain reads KAGVTQTPRYLIKTRGQQVTLSCSPISGHRSVSWYQQTPGQGLQFLFEYFSETQRNKGNFPGRFSGRQFSNSRSEMNVSTLELGDSALYLCASSSTGGRNQPQHFGDGTRLSIL.

Written as DNA, the CDR3 is TGCGCCAGCAGGGACAGTCGGGGATTTCCAATGAACACTGAAGCTTTCTTT. It is translated as CASRDSRGFPMNTEAFF. This chain uses TRBV23-1 with TRBJ1-1; a possible D gene is TRBD1 (6 bases). TRBV23-1 is an open reading frame whose function is uncertain. The CDR3 is 17 residues long. Trimming stripped 6 bases from V and 0 bases from J, with 20 bases between.

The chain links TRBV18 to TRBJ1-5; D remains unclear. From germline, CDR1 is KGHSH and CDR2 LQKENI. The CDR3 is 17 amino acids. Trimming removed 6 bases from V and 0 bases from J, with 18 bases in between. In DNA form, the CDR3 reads TGTGCCAGCTCCCTCGAGCGGGCCGACTATAGCAATCAGCCCCAGCATTTT. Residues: CASSLERADYSNQPQHF. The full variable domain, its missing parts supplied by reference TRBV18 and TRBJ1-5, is NAGVMQNPRHLVRRRGQEARLRCSPMKGHSHVYWYRQLPEEGLKFMVYLQKENIIDESGMPKERFSAEFPKEGPSILRIQQVVRGDSAAYFCASSLERADYSNQPQHFGDGTRLSIL.

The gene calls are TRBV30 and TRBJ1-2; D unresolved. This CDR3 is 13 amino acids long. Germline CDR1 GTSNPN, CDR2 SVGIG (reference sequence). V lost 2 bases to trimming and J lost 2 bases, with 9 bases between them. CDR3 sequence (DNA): TGTGCCTGGAGTCTTGGAGAAAACTATGGCTACACCTTC. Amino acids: CAWSLGENYGYTF.

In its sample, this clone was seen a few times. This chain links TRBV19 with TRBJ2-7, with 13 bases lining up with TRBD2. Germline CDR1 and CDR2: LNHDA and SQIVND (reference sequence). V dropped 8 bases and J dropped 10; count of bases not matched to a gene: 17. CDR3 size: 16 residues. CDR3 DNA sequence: TGTGCCAGTTCGGGACTAGCGGGATTCGTTCAGCGGGAACAGTACTTC. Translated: CASSGLAGFVQREQYF.

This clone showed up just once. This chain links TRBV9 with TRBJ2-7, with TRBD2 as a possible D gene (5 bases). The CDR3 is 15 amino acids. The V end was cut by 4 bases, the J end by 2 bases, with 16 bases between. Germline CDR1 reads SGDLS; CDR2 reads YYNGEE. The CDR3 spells CASSPQGSGAYEQYF. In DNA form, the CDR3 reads TGTGCCAGCAGCCCACAAGGGAGTGGGGCCTACGAGCAGTACTTC.

Here the CDR3 DNA reads TGCGCCAGCAGCGATCTAGCGGGAGCGGACAATGAGCAGTTCTTC. Encoded protein: CASSDLAGADNEQFF. This rearrangement joins TRBV5-1 to TRBJ2-1; 10 nucleotides agree with TRBD2. CDR1 SGHRS and CDR2 YFSETQ come from the germline V gene. CDR3 length equals 15 residues. Trimming at V came to 4 bases and at J to 5 bases, leaving 6 bases not matched to a gene.

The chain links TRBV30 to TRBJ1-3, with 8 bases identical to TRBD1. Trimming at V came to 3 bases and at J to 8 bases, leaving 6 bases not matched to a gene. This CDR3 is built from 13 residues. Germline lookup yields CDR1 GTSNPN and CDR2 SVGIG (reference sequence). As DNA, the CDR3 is TGTGCCTGGAGCGATACAGGGGGACACACCATATATTTT. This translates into CAWSDTGGHTIYF.

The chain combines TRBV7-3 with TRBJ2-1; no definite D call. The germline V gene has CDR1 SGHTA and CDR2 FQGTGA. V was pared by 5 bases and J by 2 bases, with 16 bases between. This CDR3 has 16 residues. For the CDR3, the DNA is TGTGCCAGCAGCCCCCGTGTAGCCTTACCCTACAATGAGCAGTTCTTC. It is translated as CASSPRVALPYNEQFF.